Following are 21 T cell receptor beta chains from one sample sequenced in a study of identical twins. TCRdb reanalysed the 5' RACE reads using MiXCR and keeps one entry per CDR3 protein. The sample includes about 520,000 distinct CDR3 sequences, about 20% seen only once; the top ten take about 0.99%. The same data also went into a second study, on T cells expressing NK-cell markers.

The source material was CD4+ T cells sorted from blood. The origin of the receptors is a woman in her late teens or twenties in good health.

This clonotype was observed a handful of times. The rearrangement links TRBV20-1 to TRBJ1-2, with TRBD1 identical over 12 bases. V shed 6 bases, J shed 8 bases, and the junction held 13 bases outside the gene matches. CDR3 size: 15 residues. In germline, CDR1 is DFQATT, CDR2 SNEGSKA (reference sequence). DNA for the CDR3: TGCAGTGCCAGAAATCCGGGACAGGGGGCTGAGGGCTACACCTTC. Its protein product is CSARNPGQGAEGYTF.

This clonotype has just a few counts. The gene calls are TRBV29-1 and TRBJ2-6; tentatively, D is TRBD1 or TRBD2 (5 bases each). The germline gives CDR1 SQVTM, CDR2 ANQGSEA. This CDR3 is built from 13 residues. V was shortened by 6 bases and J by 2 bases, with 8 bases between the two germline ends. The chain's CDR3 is CSVMGAGANVLTF. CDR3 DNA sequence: TGCAGCGTCATGGGGGCTGGGGCCAACGTCCTGACTTTC.

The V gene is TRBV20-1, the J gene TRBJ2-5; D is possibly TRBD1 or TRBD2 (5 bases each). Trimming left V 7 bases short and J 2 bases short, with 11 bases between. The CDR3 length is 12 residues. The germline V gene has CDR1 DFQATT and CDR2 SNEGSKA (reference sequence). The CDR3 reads CSVGRGQETQYF. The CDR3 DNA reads TGCAGTGTGGGACGGGGTCAAGAGACCCAGTACTTC.

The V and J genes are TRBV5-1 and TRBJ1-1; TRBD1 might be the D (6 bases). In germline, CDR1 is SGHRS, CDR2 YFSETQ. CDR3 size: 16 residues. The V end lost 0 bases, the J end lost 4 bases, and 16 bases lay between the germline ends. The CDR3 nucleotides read TGCGCCAGCAGCTTGGTACCCGAAAGACAGGCCACTGAAGCTTTCTTT. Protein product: CASSLVPERQATEAFF.

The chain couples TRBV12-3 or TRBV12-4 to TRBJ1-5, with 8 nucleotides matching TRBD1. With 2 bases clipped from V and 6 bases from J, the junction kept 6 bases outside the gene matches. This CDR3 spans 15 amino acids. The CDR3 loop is CASSLRTGLGQPQHF. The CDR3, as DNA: TGTGCCAGCAGTTTAAGGACAGGGTTAGGTCAGCCCCAGCATTTT.

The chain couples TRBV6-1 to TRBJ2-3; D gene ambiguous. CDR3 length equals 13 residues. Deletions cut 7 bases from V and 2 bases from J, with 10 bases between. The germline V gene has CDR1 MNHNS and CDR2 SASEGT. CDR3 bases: TGTGCCAGCACATCAGACAACACAGATACGCAGTATTTT. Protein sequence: CASTSDNTDTQYF.

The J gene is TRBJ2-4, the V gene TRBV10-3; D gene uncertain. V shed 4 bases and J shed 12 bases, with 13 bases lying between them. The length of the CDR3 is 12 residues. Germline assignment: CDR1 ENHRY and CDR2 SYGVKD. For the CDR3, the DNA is TGTGCCATCAGTGGAGGTCGAGGAAGTCAGTACTTC. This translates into CAISGGRGSQYF.

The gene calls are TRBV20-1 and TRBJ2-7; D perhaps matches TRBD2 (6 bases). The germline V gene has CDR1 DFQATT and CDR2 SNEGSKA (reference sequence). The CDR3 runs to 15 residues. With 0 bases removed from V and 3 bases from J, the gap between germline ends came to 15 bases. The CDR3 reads CSARDGKRARYEQYF. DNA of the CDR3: TGCAGTGCTAGAGATGGCAAGCGGGCCCGCTACGAGCAGTACTTC.

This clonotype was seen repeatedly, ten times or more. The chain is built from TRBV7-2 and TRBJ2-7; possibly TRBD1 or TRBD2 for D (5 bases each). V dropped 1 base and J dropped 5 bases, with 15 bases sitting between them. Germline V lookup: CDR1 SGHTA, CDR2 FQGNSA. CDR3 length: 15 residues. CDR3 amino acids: CASSLDQGGWNEQYF. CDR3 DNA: TGTGCCAGCAGCTTAGATCAGGGCGGGTGGAACGAGCAGTACTTC. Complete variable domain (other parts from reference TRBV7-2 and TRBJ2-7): GAGVSQSPSNKVTEKGKDVELRCDPISGHTALYWYRQSLGQGLEFLIYFQGNSAPDKSGLPSDRFSAERTGGSVSTLTIQRTQQEDSAVYLCASSLDQGGWNEQYFGPGTRLTVT.

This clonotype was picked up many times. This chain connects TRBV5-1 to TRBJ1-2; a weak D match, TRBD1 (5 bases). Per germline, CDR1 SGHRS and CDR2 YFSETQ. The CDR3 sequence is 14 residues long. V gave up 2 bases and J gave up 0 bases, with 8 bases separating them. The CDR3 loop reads CASSFGTSNYGYTF. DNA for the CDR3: TGCGCCAGCAGCTTCGGGACTTCTAACTATGGCTACACCTTC. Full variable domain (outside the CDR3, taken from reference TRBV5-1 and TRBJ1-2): KAGVTQTPRYLIKTRGQQVTLSCSPISGHRSVSWYQQTPGQGLQFLFEYFSETQRNKGNFPGRFSGRQFSNSRSEMNVSTLELGDSALYLCASSFGTSNYGYTFGSGTRLTVV.

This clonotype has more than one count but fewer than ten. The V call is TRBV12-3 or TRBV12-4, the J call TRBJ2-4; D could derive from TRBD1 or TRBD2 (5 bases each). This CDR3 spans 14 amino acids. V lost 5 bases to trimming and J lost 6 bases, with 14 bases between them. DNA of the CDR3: TGTGCCAGCAGTCCAGTGAGAGGGGTAAACATTCAGTACTTC. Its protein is CASSPVRGVNIQYF.

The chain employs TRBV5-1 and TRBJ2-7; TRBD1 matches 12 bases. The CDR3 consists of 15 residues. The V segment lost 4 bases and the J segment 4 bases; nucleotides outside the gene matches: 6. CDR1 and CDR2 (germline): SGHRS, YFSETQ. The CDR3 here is CASSEGTGGWYEQYF. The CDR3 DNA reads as TGCGCCAGCAGCGAAGGGACAGGGGGCTGGTACGAGCAGTACTTC.

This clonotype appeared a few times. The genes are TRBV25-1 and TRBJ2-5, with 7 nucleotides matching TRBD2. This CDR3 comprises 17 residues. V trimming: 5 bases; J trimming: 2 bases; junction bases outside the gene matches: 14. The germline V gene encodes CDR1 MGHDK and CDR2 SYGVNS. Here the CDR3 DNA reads TGTGCCAGCAGTTTTAAGAGCAGCGGGGATCCACAAGAGACCCAGTACTTC. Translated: CASSFKSSGDPQETQYF.

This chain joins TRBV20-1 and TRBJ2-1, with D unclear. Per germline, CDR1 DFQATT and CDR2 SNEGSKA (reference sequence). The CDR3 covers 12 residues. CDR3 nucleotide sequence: TGCAGCGCAGATCCCCCAGAGGCTGAGCAGTTCTTC. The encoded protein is CSADPPEAEQFF.

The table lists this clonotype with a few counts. The CDR3 region has the DNA TGTGCCAGCAGCTTAGGCTTTAGAGGGGAGCAGTTCTTC. Its protein product is CASSLGFRGEQFF. The chain couples TRBV7-2 to TRBJ2-1; tentative D call: TRBD2 (5 bases). CDR3 length equals 13 residues. V was pared by 1 base and J by 10 bases, with 11 bases between. The germline V gene encodes CDR1 SGHTA and CDR2 FQGNSA.

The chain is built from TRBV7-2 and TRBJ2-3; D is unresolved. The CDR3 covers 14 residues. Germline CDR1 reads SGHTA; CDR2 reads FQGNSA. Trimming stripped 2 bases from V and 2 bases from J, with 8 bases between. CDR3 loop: CASSLWTDTDTQYF. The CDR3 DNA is TGTGCCAGCAGCTTATGGACGGACACAGATACGCAGTATTTT.

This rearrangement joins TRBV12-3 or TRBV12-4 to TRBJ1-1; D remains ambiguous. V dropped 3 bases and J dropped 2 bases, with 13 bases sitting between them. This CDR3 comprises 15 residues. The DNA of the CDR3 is TGTGCCAGCAGTTTCCAAATCGGTGCAAACACTGAAGCTTTCTTT. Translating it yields CASSFQIGANTEAFF.

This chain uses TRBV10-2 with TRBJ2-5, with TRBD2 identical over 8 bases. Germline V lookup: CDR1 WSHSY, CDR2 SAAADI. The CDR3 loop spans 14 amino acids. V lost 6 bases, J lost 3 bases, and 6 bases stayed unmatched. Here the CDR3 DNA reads TGCGCCAGCAGAGCCTCACTAGCGGAAGAGACCCAGTACTTC. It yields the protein CASRASLAEETQYF.

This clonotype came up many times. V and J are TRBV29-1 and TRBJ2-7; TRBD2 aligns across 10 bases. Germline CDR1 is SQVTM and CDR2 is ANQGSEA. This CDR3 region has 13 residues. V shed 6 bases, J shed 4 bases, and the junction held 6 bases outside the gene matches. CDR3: CSVASGGDYEQYF. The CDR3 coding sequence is TGCAGCGTAGCTAGCGGGGGAGATTACGAGCAGTACTTC.

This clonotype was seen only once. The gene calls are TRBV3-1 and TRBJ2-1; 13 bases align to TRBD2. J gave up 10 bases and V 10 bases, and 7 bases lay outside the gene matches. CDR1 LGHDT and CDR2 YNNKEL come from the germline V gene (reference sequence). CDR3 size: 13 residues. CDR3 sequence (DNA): TGTGCCACGGGACTAGCGGGGAAGGTGGAGCAGTTCTTC. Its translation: CATGLAGKVEQFF.

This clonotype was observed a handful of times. CDR3 coding DNA: TGTGCCACCAGTGATCCGGGACAGAGTAGCACAGATACGCAGTATTTT. It encodes CATSDPGQSSTDTQYF. The chain has TRBV24-1 and TRBJ2-3, with 7 nucleotides matching TRBD1. From germline, CDR1 is KGHDR and CDR2 SFDVKD. The CDR3 contains 16 residues. Losses at the gene ends were 3 bases for V and 0 bases for J; bases not matched to a gene: 5.